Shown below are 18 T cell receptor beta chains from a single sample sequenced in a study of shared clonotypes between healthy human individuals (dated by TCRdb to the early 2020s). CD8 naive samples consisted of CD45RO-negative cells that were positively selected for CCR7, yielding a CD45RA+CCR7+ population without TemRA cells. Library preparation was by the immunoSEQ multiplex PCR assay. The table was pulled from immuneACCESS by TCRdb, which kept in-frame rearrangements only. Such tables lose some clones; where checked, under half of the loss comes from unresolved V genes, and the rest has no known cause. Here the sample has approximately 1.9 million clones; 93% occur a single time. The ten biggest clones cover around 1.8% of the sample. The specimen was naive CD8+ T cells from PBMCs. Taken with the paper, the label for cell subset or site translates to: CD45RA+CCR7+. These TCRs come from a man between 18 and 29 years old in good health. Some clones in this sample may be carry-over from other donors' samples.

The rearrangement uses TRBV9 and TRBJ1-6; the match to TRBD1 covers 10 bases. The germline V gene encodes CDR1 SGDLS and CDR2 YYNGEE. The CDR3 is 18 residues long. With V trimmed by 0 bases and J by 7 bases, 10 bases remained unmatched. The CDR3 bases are TGTGCCAGCAGCGTAGACCGGGACAGGGGATTGAGCAATTCACCCCTCCACTTT. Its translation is CASSVDRDRGLSNSPLHF.

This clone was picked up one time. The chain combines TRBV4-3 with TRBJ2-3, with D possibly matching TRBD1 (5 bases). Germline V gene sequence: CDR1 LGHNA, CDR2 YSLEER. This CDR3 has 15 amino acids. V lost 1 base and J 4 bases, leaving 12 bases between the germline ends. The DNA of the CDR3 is TGCGCCAGCAGCCAAGGGGGCTGGGGTTCAGATACGCAGTATTTT. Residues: CASSQGGWGSDTQYF.

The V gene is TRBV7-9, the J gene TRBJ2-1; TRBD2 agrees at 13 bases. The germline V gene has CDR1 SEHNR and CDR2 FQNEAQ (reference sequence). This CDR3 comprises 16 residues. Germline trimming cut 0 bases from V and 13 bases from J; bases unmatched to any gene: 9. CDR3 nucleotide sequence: TGTGCCAGCAGCTTAGCCCCCGGGACTAGCGGGGCGGAACAGTTCTTC. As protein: CASSLAPGTSGAEQFF.

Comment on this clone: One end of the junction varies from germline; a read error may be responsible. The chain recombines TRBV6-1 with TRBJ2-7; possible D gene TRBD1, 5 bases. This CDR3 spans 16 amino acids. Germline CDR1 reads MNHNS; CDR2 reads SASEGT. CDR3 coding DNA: TGTGCCAGCCGTGACAGAGTAACCCAATTCGCCCACGAGCAGTACTTC. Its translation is CASRDRVTQFAHEQYF.

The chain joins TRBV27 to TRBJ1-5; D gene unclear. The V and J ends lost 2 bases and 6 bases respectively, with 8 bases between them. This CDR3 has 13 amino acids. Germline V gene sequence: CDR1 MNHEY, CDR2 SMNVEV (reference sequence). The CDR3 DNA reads TGTGCCAGCAGTTTAGCGTGGACTCAGCCCCAGCATTTT. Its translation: CASSLAWTQPQHF.

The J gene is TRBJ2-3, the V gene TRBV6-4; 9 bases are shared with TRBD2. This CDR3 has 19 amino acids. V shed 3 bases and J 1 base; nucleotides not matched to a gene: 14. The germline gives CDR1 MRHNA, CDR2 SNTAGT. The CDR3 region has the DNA TGTGCCAGCAGTGATAACCCAGCGGGAGGCTATGGTGGCACAGATACGCAGTATTTT. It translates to CASSDNPAGGYGGTDTQYF.

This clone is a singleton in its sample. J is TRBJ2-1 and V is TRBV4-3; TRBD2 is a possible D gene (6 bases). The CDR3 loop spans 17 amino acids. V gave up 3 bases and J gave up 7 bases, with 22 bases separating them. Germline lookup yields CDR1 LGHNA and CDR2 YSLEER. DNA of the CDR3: TGCGCCAGCAGCCACTGGGTCTCGGGAGAGGGGAGTAATGAGCAGTTCTTC. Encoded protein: CASSHWVSGEGSNEQFF.

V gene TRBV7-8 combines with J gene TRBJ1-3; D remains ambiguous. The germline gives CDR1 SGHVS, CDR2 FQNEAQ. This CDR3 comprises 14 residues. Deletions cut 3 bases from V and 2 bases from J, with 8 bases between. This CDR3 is CASSFGLTGNTIYF. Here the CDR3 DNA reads TGTGCCAGCAGCTTCGGGCTGACTGGAAACACCATATATTTT.

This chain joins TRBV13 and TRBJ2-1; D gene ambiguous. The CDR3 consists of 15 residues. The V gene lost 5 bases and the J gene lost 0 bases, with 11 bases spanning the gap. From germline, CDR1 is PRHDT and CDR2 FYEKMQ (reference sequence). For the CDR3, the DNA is TGTGCCAGCAGCGATCTAGTGGGCTCCTACAATGAGCAGTTCTTC. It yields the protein CASSDLVGSYNEQFF.

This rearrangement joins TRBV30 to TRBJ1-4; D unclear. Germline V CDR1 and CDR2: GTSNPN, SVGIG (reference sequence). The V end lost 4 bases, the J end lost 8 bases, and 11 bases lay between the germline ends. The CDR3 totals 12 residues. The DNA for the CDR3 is TGTGCCTGGAATATGGGTTTGGAAAAACTGTTTTTT. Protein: CAWNMGLEKLFF.

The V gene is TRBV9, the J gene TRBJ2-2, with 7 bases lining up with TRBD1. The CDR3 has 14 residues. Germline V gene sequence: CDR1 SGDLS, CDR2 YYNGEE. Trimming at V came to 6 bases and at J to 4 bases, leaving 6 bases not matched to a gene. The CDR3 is CASKEAGGTGELFF. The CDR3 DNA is TGTGCCAGCAAGGAGGCAGGGGGCACCGGGGAGCTGTTTTTT.

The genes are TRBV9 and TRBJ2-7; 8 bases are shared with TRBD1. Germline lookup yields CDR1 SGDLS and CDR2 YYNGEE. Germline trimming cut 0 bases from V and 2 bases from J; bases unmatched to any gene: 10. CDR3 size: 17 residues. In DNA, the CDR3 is TGTGCCAGCAGCGTAGGCTTCTCCGGGGACAGGCCCTACGAGCAGTACTTC. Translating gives CASSVGFSGDRPYEQYF.

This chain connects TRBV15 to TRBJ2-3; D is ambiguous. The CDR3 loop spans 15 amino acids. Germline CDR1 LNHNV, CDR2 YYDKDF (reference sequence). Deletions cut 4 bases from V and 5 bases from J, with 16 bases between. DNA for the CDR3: TGTGCCACCAGCACATCCCCGCGGCCACGAGATACGCAGTATTTT. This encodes CATSTSPRPRDTQYF.

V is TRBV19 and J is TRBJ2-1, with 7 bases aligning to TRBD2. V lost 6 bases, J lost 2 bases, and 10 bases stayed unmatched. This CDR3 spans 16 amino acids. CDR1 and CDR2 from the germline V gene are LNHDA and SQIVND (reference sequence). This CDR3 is CASSPGLVTAYNEQFF. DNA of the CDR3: TGTGCCAGTAGCCCTGGACTAGTGACGGCCTACAATGAGCAGTTCTTC.

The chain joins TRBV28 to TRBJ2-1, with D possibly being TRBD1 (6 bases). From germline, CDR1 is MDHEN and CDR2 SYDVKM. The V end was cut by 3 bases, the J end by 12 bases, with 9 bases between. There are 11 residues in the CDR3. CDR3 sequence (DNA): TGTGCCAGCAGTTTTAAGACAGGGCAGTTCTTC. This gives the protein CASSFKTGQFF.

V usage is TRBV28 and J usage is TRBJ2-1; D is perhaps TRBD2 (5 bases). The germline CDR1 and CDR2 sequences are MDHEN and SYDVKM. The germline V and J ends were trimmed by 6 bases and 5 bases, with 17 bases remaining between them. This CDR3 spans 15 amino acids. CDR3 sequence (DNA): TGTGCCAGCAGCCCCGAGGGAATTTTCAACAATGAGCAGTTCTTC. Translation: CASSPEGIFNNEQFF.

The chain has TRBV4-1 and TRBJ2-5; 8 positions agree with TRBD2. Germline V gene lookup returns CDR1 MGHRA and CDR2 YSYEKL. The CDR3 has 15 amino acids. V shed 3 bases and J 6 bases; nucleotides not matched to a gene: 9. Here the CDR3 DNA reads TGCGCCAGCAGCCAGAATCTAGCGGGTAGCAAGACCCAGTACTTC. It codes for CASSQNLAGSKTQYF.

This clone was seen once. The CDR3 DNA is TGTGCCACCAGCAGAGATCAGACAGACACAGATACGCAGTATTTT. As protein: CATSRDQTDTDTQYF. V usage is TRBV15 and J usage is TRBJ2-3; a possible D gene is TRBD1 (5 bases). V was pared by 0 bases and J by 2 bases, with 9 bases between. CDR1 is LNHNV, CDR2 YYDKDF, per germline (reference sequence). The CDR3 extends over 15 amino acids.